This TCR beta chain appears in the sequencing data of a study of cytotoxic CD8 clonotypes in ibrutinib-treated CLL. Study at large: A mean of roughly 260,000 productive templates and more than 75,000 productive rearrangements was obtained per sample. Study-wide results and caveats: Different sampling times were used for sustained-remission and progressing patients.

This clone was seen more than once but under ten times. Antigen specificity is unknown. Other DNA sequences in the same sample also yield this CDR3. Sequenced by immunoSEQ multiplex PCR; TCRdb stores in-frame clones only, minus some. Among 110,000 to 150,000 clones listed, 75% to 80% were seen once. V lost 0 bases and J lost 1, with 3 bases in between. The CDR3 sequence is 13 residues long. Germline assignment: CDR1 MNHNY and CDR2 SVGAGI (reference sequence). The gene calls are TRBV6-6 and TRBJ1-1, with unresolved D. This specimen consisted of PBMCs, obtained after 24 months of ibrutinib treatment. This clonotype was obtained from a human donor with chronic lymphocytic leukemia. The CDR3 reads CASSYSSNTEAFF. Written as DNA, the CDR3 is TGTGCCAGCAGTTACTCTTCGAACACTGAAGCTTTCTTT.